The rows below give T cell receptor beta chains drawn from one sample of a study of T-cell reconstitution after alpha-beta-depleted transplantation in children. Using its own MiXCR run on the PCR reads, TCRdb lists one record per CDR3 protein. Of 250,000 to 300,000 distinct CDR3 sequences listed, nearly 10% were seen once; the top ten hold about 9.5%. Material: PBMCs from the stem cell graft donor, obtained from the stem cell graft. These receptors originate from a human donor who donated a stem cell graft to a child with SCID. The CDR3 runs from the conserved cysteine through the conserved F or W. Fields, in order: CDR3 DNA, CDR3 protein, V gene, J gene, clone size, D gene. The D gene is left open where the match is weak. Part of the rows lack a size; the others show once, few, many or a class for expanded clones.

cdr3_nt: TGTGCCAGTAGTATCCTACAGGGGCAAGTTGGCTACACCTTC
cdr3_aa: CASSILQGQVGYTF
v_call: TRBV19
j_call: TRBJ1-2
clone_size: few
d_call: TRBD1

cdr3_nt: TGTGCCAGCAGCTTAGTCGGCGGGGGGGCGCGGGAGCAGTACTTC
cdr3_aa: CASSLVGGGAREQYF
v_call: TRBV7-2
j_call: TRBJ2-7
clone_size: NA
d_call: TRBD2

cdr3_nt: TGTGCCAGCACCTCGGTTAGGGGAAGGACTGAAGCTTTCTTT
cdr3_aa: CASTSVRGRTEAFF
v_call: TRBV3-1
j_call: TRBJ1-1
clone_size: few
d_call: NA

cdr3_nt: TGTGCCAGCATTTTTTCAGGGATAAAGTTAGAGAATGAGCAGTTCTTC
cdr3_aa: CASIFSGIKLENEQFF
v_call: TRBV12-3/TRBV12-4
j_call: TRBJ2-1
clone_size: many
d_call: NA

cdr3_nt: TGTGCCAGCAGCTTAGATGGGGGCGACTATGGCTACACCTTC
cdr3_aa: CASSLDGGDYGYTF
v_call: TRBV7-8
j_call: TRBJ1-2
clone_size: NA
d_call: NA

cdr3_nt: TGTGCCAGCAGTCCGGCAAGGGGCCTTGGGACCCAGTACTTC
cdr3_aa: CASSPARGLGTQYF
v_call: TRBV6-1
j_call: TRBJ2-5
clone_size: NA
d_call: NA

cdr3_nt: TGCGCCAGCAGCTTAATAGCGGGGGGGCATAATGAGCAGTTCTTC
cdr3_aa: CASSLIAGGHNEQFF
v_call: TRBV5-1
j_call: TRBJ2-1
clone_size: few
d_call: TRBD2

cdr3_nt: TGCGCCAGCAGCTTGGGGGCGACAGGGCCTGGCTCCTACGAGCAGTACTTC
cdr3_aa: CASSLGATGPGSYEQYF
v_call: TRBV5-1
j_call: TRBJ2-7
clone_size: NA
d_call: TRBD1

cdr3_nt: TGCGCCAGCAGCTTGGACGGGACTCCCACCATGAACACTGAAGCTTTCTTT
cdr3_aa: CASSLDGTPTMNTEAFF
v_call: TRBV5-1
j_call: TRBJ1-1
clone_size: NA
d_call: NA

cdr3_nt: TGTGCCAGCAGCTTTAAACAGGGGTGGGGCGGGGAGCTGTTTTTT
cdr3_aa: CASSFKQGWGGELFF
v_call: TRBV6-5
j_call: TRBJ2-2
clone_size: many
d_call: TRBD1

cdr3_nt: TGTGCCAGCAGCGCCCGGGACAGCCCTAGCACAGATACGCAGTATTTT
cdr3_aa: CASSARDSPSTDTQYF
v_call: TRBV9
j_call: TRBJ2-3
clone_size: NA
d_call: TRBD1

cdr3_nt: TGCGCCAGCAGCCAAGCATACCGGGACAGGAGTTACGAGCAGTACTTC
cdr3_aa: CASSQAYRDRSYEQYF
v_call: TRBV4-1
j_call: TRBJ2-7
clone_size: NA
d_call: TRBD1

cdr3_nt: TGTGCCAGCAGTTTAAACGGGGTAGCCAAAAACATTCAGTACTTC
cdr3_aa: CASSLNGVAKNIQYF
v_call: TRBV12-3/TRBV12-4
j_call: TRBJ2-4
clone_size: NA
d_call: NA

cdr3_nt: TGCGCCACCCGGGTGGGTTTGAACACTGAAGCTTTCTTT
cdr3_aa: CATRVGLNTEAFF
v_call: TRBV5-1
j_call: TRBJ1-1
clone_size: many
d_call: NA

cdr3_nt: TGTGCCAGCAGCCCTGGGGGGTACACTGAAGCTTTCTTT
cdr3_aa: CASSPGGYTEAFF
v_call: TRBV27
j_call: TRBJ1-1
clone_size: NA
d_call: NA

cdr3_nt: TGTGCCAGCAGCCCACAGGGGGCCACCGGGGAGCTGTTTTTT
cdr3_aa: CASSPQGATGELFF
v_call: TRBV7-9
j_call: TRBJ2-2
clone_size: many
d_call: TRBD1

cdr3_nt: TGCGCCAGCAGCCCCAGGGGCCGCCGGAGCGGGGAGCTGTTTTTT
cdr3_aa: CASSPRGRRSGELFF
v_call: TRBV5-1
j_call: TRBJ2-2
clone_size: NA
d_call: NA

cdr3_nt: TGCGCCAGCGGCTCCGCACTGGGAGAGACCCAGTACTTC
cdr3_aa: CASGSALGETQYF
v_call: TRBV5-1
j_call: TRBJ2-5
clone_size: NA
d_call: NA

cdr3_nt: TGTGCCAGCAGTTACATCAGTGTGGAGACCCAGTACTTC
cdr3_aa: CASSYISVETQYF
v_call: TRBV6-6
j_call: TRBJ2-5
clone_size: many
d_call: NA

cdr3_nt: TGTGCCAGCAGCTTAACGCGGACTAGCGGACCCACAGATACGCAGTATTTT
cdr3_aa: CASSLTRTSGPTDTQYF
v_call: TRBV7-3
j_call: TRBJ2-3
clone_size: NA
d_call: TRBD2

cdr3_nt: TGTGCCAGCAGCGGGGGGCAGGGAGCAAACACCATATATTTT
cdr3_aa: CASSGGQGANTIYF
v_call: TRBV11-2
j_call: TRBJ1-3
clone_size: few
d_call: NA

cdr3_nt: TGTGCCAGCAGCTTGGACAGCCGCACAGATACGCAGTATTTT
cdr3_aa: CASSLDSRTDTQYF
v_call: TRBV7-9
j_call: TRBJ2-3
clone_size: many
d_call: NA

cdr3_nt: TGCAGTGCTAGATGGGGGGCGGGGAACACTGAAGCTTTCTTT
cdr3_aa: CSARWGAGNTEAFF
v_call: TRBV20-1
j_call: TRBJ1-1
clone_size: many
d_call: NA

cdr3_nt: TGTGCCAGCAGCTTAGTAGTGGCAGGGTCCGGCGGGGAGCTGTTTTTT
cdr3_aa: CASSLVVAGSGGELFF
v_call: TRBV7-9
j_call: TRBJ2-2
clone_size: NA
d_call: NA

cdr3_nt: TGCGCCAGCAGCCCTACAGGGGACTCCTACAATGAGCAGTTCTTC
cdr3_aa: CASSPTGDSYNEQFF
v_call: TRBV5-1
j_call: TRBJ2-1
clone_size: few
d_call: TRBD1

cdr3_nt: TGCGCCAGCAGCTTGGGGGGAAAAACCTCTGGAAACACCATATATTTT
cdr3_aa: CASSLGGKTSGNTIYF
v_call: TRBV5-1
j_call: TRBJ1-3
clone_size: few
d_call: NA

cdr3_nt: TGTGCCAGCAGCTACCGGGATGAGGGGAATACGCAGTATTTT
cdr3_aa: CASSYRDEGNTQYF
v_call: TRBV7-6
j_call: TRBJ2-3
clone_size: few
d_call: NA

cdr3_nt: TGTGCCAGCAGCTTGGCGGGTTTACCCACTTACGAGCAGTACTTC
cdr3_aa: CASSLAGLPTYEQYF
v_call: TRBV5-5
j_call: TRBJ2-7
clone_size: many
d_call: NA

cdr3_nt: TGCGCCAGCAGCTGGGGAACTAACGACGAGCAGTACTTC
cdr3_aa: CASSWGTNDEQYF
v_call: TRBV5-1
j_call: TRBJ2-7
clone_size: few
d_call: NA

cdr3_nt: TGTGCCAGCAAGCGTCGAGGGGCCAGGGATTCACCCCTCCACTTT
cdr3_aa: CASKRRGARDSPLHF
v_call: TRBV12-3/TRBV12-4
j_call: TRBJ1-6
clone_size: many
d_call: NA

cdr3_nt: TGTGCCAGCTCTCCTCAAGGGGACTACGAGCAGTACTTC
cdr3_aa: CASSPQGDYEQYF
v_call: TRBV18
j_call: TRBJ2-7
clone_size: NA
d_call: NA

cdr3_nt: TGTGCCAGCAGCTTATCAGGGGGCATAGATACGCAGTATTTT
cdr3_aa: CASSLSGGIDTQYF
v_call: TRBV7-6
j_call: TRBJ2-3
clone_size: NA
d_call: TRBD1

cdr3_nt: TGCAGCGTTGAAGGAACATACGGGAGGGGGGGCGATACGCAGTATTTT
cdr3_aa: CSVEGTYGRGGDTQYF
v_call: TRBV29-1
j_call: TRBJ2-3
clone_size: NA
d_call: TRBD2

cdr3_nt: TGTGCCACCAGTGATCGGACAGGGGGGACAGATACGCAGTATTTT
cdr3_aa: CATSDRTGGTDTQYF
v_call: TRBV24-1
j_call: TRBJ2-3
clone_size: NA
d_call: TRBD1

cdr3_nt: TGTGCCAGCAGAACCGGGACAGGGTCCTACGAGCAGTACTTC
cdr3_aa: CASRTGTGSYEQYF
v_call: TRBV5-5
j_call: TRBJ2-7
clone_size: many
d_call: TRBD1

cdr3_nt: TGCGCCAGCAGTTCTCGATGGTCCTACGAGCAGTACTTC
cdr3_aa: CASSSRWSYEQYF
v_call: TRBV5-1
j_call: TRBJ2-7
clone_size: NA
d_call: NA

cdr3_nt: TGTGCCACCAGTACAGGGCGCACAGATACGCAGTATTTT
cdr3_aa: CATSTGRTDTQYF
v_call: TRBV24-1
j_call: TRBJ2-3
clone_size: NA
d_call: NA

cdr3_nt: TGTGCCAGCAGTGAATACGCGGGCGGACCAGAGACCCAGTACTTC
cdr3_aa: CASSEYAGGPETQYF
v_call: TRBV25-1
j_call: TRBJ2-5
clone_size: NA
d_call: NA

cdr3_nt: TGTGCCAGCAGTCCGCCCGTGGGGACAGGGGCGTTGGGGCCCCAGCATTTT
cdr3_aa: CASSPPVGTGALGPQHF
v_call: TRBV12-3/TRBV12-4
j_call: TRBJ1-5
clone_size: NA
d_call: TRBD1

cdr3_nt: TGTGCCAGTCGCCCGGGGCTGGATGGTTTGGATACGCAGTATTTT
cdr3_aa: CASRPGLDGLDTQYF
v_call: TRBV7-2
j_call: TRBJ2-3
clone_size: few
d_call: NA

cdr3_nt: TGCAGTGCTAGGCGCGTGGGGACCTACGAGCAGTACTTC
cdr3_aa: CSARRVGTYEQYF
v_call: TRBV20-1
j_call: TRBJ2-7
clone_size: NA
d_call: NA

cdr3_nt: TGTGCCAGCAGCTTAATTAGCGGGGGGGCCGTAGAAGAGACCCAGTACTTC
cdr3_aa: CASSLISGGAVEETQYF
v_call: TRBV7-2
j_call: TRBJ2-5
clone_size: NA
d_call: TRBD2

cdr3_nt: TGCGCCAGCAGCCAGGGACATTACAATCAGCCCCAGCATTTT
cdr3_aa: CASSQGHYNQPQHF
v_call: TRBV4-1
j_call: TRBJ1-5
clone_size: NA
d_call: NA